This T cell receptor beta chain was retrieved from a study of blood T cell repertoires in COVID-19. On the study more broadly: Sites across the United States, Italy and Spain contributed samples from acute and convalescent COVID-19.

Only in-frame clones appear in the TCRdb table, and some are missing; sequencing was by immunoSEQ multiplex PCR. The sample carries approximately 99,000 clones, 65% to 80% recorded once. The CDR3 has 13 amino acids. V lost 0 bases and J 8 bases, leaving 8 bases between the germline ends. The germline V gene encodes CDR1 SEHNR and CDR2 FQNEAQ (reference sequence). The sequencing sample was made of peripheral blood. The sequence derives from a woman aged 40 to 49 with acute or convalescent COVID-19. The chain carries TRBV7-9 and TRBJ2-4; tentatively, D is TRBD2 (5 bases). The CDR3 loop is CASSLAGSDIQYF. CDR3 bases: TGTGCCAGCAGCTTAGCAGGGAGTGACATTCAGTACTTC.